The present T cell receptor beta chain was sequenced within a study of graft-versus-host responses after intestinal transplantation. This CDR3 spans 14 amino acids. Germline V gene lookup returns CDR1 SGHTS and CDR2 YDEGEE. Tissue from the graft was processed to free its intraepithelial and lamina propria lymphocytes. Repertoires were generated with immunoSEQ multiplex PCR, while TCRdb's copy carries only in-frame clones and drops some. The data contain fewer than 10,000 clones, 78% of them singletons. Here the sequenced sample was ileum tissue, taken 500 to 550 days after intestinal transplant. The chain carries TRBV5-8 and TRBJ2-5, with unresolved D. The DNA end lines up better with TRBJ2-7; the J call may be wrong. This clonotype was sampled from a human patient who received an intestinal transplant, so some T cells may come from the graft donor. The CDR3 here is CASTLLGDSYEQYF. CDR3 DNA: TGTGCCAGCACCCTACTGGGTGACTCCTACGAGCAGTACTTC.